These 23 T cell receptor beta chains were all obtained from the same sample, sequenced in a study of CD8+CD57+ T cells in acquired aplastic anemia. The study profiled TCR beta VDJ and CDR3 using genomic DNA as template. TCRdb fed the reads into MiXCR, producing one record per CDR3 protein. The sample contains 400,000 to 450,000 distinct CDR3 sequences, around 68% of which appear only once. Sequencing used sorted CD4+, CD8+, or CD8+CD57+ T cells (not recorded which) from PBMCs. Receptors were obtained from a human donor in good health, serving as a control.

This clonotype has a count of ten or more. The chain uses TRBV4-3 and TRBJ1-4; unclear D gene. The CDR3 covers 14 residues. Germline V gives CDR1 LGHNA, CDR2 YSLEER. V gave up 3 bases and J gave up 4 bases, with 9 bases separating them. The CDR3 is CASSQNSDNEKLFF. The CDR3 region has the DNA TGCGCCAGCAGCCAGAACAGCGATAATGAAAAACTGTTTTTT.

The genes are TRBV20-1 and TRBJ2-7; D gene uncertain. Trimming stripped 7 bases from V and 11 bases from J, with 21 bases between. The CDR3 contains 12 residues. Germline CDR1 DFQATT, CDR2 SNEGSKA (reference sequence). The CDR3 DNA sequence: TGCAGTGGTGGTGAGGCGCCCTACAGCGAGTACTTC. Its translation: CSGGEAPYSEYF.

This clonotype was detected many times. The chain employs TRBV9 and TRBJ1-1; 9 bases align to TRBD1. The CDR3 is made up of 15 amino acids. CDR1 SGDLS and CDR2 YYNGEE come from the germline V gene. The V and J ends lost 2 bases and 3 bases, in that order; junction bases with no gene match: 5. CDR3 protein: CASSVTGQGDTEAFF. The CDR3, as DNA: TGTGCCAGCAGCGTCACGGGACAGGGAGACACTGAAGCTTTCTTT.

About this clonotype itself: At one end, the junction sequence differs from germline, possibly due to a read error. The rearrangement joins TRBV7-2 to TRBJ2-3; tentatively, D is TRBD1 or TRBD2 (5 bases each). Germline V gene lookup returns CDR1 SGHTA and CDR2 FQGNSA. The CDR3 sequence is 12 residues long. CDR3 in DNA: TGTGCCAGCAGCTCCCTTGGGGGTACGCAGTATTTC. Translated, it gives CASSSLGGTQYF.

This clonotype was seen ten or more times. The chain links TRBV5-8 to TRBJ2-5, with D possibly TRBD2 on 5 matching bases. Germline values: CDR1 SGHTS, CDR2 YDEGEE. V was pared by 6 bases and J by 7 bases, with 19 bases between. This CDR3 spans 14 amino acids. The CDR3 nucleotides are TGTGCCAGCATCTTTCGAGGGAGTCCTCGGACCCAGTACTTC. Its protein product is CASIFRGSPRTQYF.

J is TRBJ1-2 and V is TRBV19, with 8 bases identical to TRBD1. The germline V gene encodes CDR1 LNHDA and CDR2 SQIVND (reference sequence). V gave up 6 bases and J gave up 6 bases; unmatched junction bases: 6. The CDR3 extends over 13 amino acids. CDR3 amino acids: CASRKQGVDGYTF. The CDR3 coding sequence is TGTGCCAGTAGAAAACAGGGGGTTGATGGCTACACCTTC.

In its sample, this clonotype was seen many times. V is TRBV5-1 and J is TRBJ1-1; 9 nucleotides match TRBD1. Losses at the gene ends were 4 bases for V and 4 bases for J; bases not matched to a gene: 8. The germline gives CDR1 SGHRS, CDR2 YFSETQ. The CDR3 loop spans 15 amino acids. DNA for the CDR3: TGCGCCAGCAGCCTGGAGACAGGGGGTCCCACTGAAGCTTTCTTT. Amino acid sequence: CASSLETGGPTEAFF.

To note about this clonotype: The junction does not match germline at one end; this may be a read error. This sequence joins TRBV7-2 and TRBJ1-1; tentative D call: TRBD1 (6 bases). This CDR3 has 13 residues. CDR1 and CDR2 from the germline V gene are SGHTA and FQGNSA. The CDR3 loop reads CASSNRAEPEAHF. CDR3 sequence (DNA): TGTGCCAGCAGCAACAGGGCGGAGCCAGAGGCCCACTTC.

The V and J genes are TRBV10-1 and TRBJ2-3; D may be TRBD2 (6 bases). Trimming pared 3 bases from V and 6 bases from J, leaving 22 bases between. This CDR3 is 17 amino acids long. Germline values: CDR1 WNHNN, CDR2 SYGVQD (reference sequence). The CDR3 DNA reads as TGCGCCAGCAGTGACAGAGGTGAACTGGCGGGAATGGATACGCAGTATTTT. This translates into CASSDRGELAGMDTQYF.

The chain combines TRBV20-1 with TRBJ2-1; D tentatively fits TRBD1 or TRBD2 (7 bases each). This CDR3 region has 14 residues. Germline CDR1 DFQATT, CDR2 SNEGSKA (reference sequence). Trimming took 1 base from V and 7 from J, leaving 14 bases between them. The CDR3 spells CSARGQGGWNEQFF. CDR3 DNA: TGCAGTGCTAGAGGACAGGGAGGGTGGAATGAGCAGTTCTTC.

The CDR3 protein is CASSVARRRPQYF. The CDR3 nucleotides read TGTGCCAGCAGCGTAGCTCGACGAAGGCCCCAGTACTTC. The V and J genes are TRBV11-2 and TRBJ2-5; D gene uncertain. In germline, CDR1 is SGHAT, CDR2 FQNNGV. With 5 bases removed from V and 9 bases from J, the gap between germline ends came to 16 bases. The length of the CDR3 is 13 residues.

The chain couples TRBV24-1 to TRBJ2-2; 14 bases are shared with TRBD2. Germline values: CDR1 KGHDR, CDR2 SFDVKD. Germline trimming cut 4 bases from V and 5 bases from J; bases unmatched to any gene: 14. The CDR3 runs to 20 residues. The CDR3 bases are TGTGCCACCAGTGACGCGCCGGGACTAGCGGGGGCCTTTCGTACCGGGGAGCTGTTTTTT. Its translation: CATSDAPGLAGAFRTGELFF.

This clonotype was counted many times. The chain employs TRBV11-2 and TRBJ1-6; D remains ambiguous. The ends were cut back, 0 bases at V and 7 bases at J, with 7 bases in the middle. The CDR3 is 14 amino acids. Per the germline V gene, CDR1 is SGHAT and CDR2 is FQNNGV. The CDR3 sequence: CASSLDLENSPLHF. In DNA, the CDR3 is TGTGCCAGCAGCTTAGATCTGGAAAATTCACCCCTCCACTTT.

The chain employs TRBV5-8 and TRBJ2-1, with 8 positions matching TRBD2. With V trimmed by 1 base and J by 7 bases, 13 bases remained unmatched. Germline CDR1 SGHTS, CDR2 YDEGEE. This CDR3 has 17 amino acids. CDR3: CASSLRTAGGRSNEQFF. Written as DNA, the CDR3 is TGTGCCAGCAGCTTGAGGACGGCGGGGGGCCGCTCGAATGAGCAGTTCTTC. Together with reference TRBV5-8 and TRBJ2-1, the CDR3 gives the full variable domain: EAGVTQSPTHLIKTRGQQATLRCSPISGHTSVYWYQQALGLGLQFLLWYDEGEERNRGNFPPRFSGRQFPNYSSELNVNALELEDSALYLCASSLRTAGGRSNEQFFGPGTRLTVL.

This clonotype was recorded at least ten times. V gene TRBV20-1 combines with J gene TRBJ1-2; D gene unclear. Germline V gene data show CDR1 as DFQATT and CDR2 as SNEGSKA (reference sequence). V was shortened by 6 bases and J by 4 bases, with 12 bases between the two germline ends. The CDR3 is 12 amino acids. Here the CDR3 DNA reads TGCAGTGCGCGATCCGGAACCTATGGCTACACCTTC. Protein product: CSARSGTYGYTF.

This clonotype appeared a single time. A clone one base away is much larger, so this may be a read error. The conserved phenylalanine or tryptophan normally closing the CDR3 is absent here, so this likely arose from a read error. The limits of the CDR3 on the DNA are not certain, so only TCRdb's listed CDR3 is given. The CDR3 protein is CASTGRRPSTPGQ. The J gene is TRBJ1-6, the V gene TRBV7-9; the D call of TRBD1 is as the table states it, not checked on the DNA. The germline CDR1 and CDR2 sequences are SEHNR and FQNEAQ (reference sequence). The CDR3 sequence runs 13 residues, both termini included.

Many counts were recorded for this clonotype. V usage is TRBV5-1 and J usage is TRBJ1-1; tentatively, D is TRBD1 (6 bases). V was clipped by 2 bases and J by 4 bases, with 9 bases between them. Germline V gene lookup returns CDR1 SGHRS and CDR2 YFSETQ. The CDR3 is made up of 13 amino acids. The CDR3 nucleotides are TGCGCCAGCAGCTTTGAGGGGGGCACTGAAGCTTTCTTT. Translated: CASSFEGGTEAFF.

To note about this clonotype: One junction end does not reproduce the germline sequence, and a read error may be involved. The genes are TRBV20-1 and TRBJ1-1; D is unresolved. Per the germline V gene, CDR1 is DFQATT and CDR2 is SNEGSKA (reference sequence). The CDR3 runs to 10 residues. The CDR3 sequence is CSAGSNDEQF. For the CDR3, the DNA is TGCAGTGCCGGCAGCAACGATGAGCAGTTT.

In this sample, this clonotype turned up a few times. V and J are TRBV10-3 and TRBJ2-7; unclear D gene. Germline assignment: CDR1 ENHRY and CDR2 SYGVKD. Trimming left V 10 bases short and J 3 bases short, with 19 bases between. This CDR3 spans 14 amino acids. The CDR3 protein is CATAPPRGRYEQYF. In DNA form, the CDR3 reads TGTGCCACCGCCCCCCCCCGAGGACGCTACGAGCAGTACTTC.

A word on this clonotype: The junction shows a germline mismatch at one end, possibly a read error. V and J are TRBV7-3 and TRBJ2-6; D is unresolved. Germline lookup yields CDR1 SGHTA and CDR2 FQGTGA. The CDR3 contains 16 residues. CDR3 sequence reads: CASNRAEVPGPNVLTF. In nucleotides, the CDR3 is TGTGCCAGCAACCGAGCAGAAGTCCCTGGGCCCAACGTCCTGACTTTC. The variable domain in full, completed from reference TRBV7-3 and TRBJ2-6, reads GAGVSQTPSNKVTEKGKYVELRCDPISGHTALYWYRQSLGQGPEFLIYFQGTGAADDSGLPNDRFFAVRPEGSVSTLKIQRTERGDSAVYLCASNRAEVPGPNVLTFGAGSRLTVL.

Many counts were recorded for this clonotype. This chain uses TRBV5-8 with TRBJ2-1; TRBD1 matches at 8 bases. The ends lost 0 bases at V and 0 bases at J; junction bases unmatched: 8. CDR3 length equals 18 residues. Germline assignment: CDR1 SGHTS and CDR2 YDEGEE. In DNA form, the CDR3 reads TGTGCCAGCAGCTTGGGGGACAGGTGGCCTAGCTCCTACAATGAGCAGTTCTTC. Its translation: CASSLGDRWPSSYNEQFF.

This clonotype has a count of ten or more. The gene calls are TRBV6-2 or TRBV6-3 and TRBJ2-5; TRBD2 aligns across 9 bases. CDR3 size: 14 residues. With 5 bases clipped from V and 4 bases from J, the junction kept 5 bases outside the gene matches. Per the germline V gene, CDR1 is MNHEY and CDR2 is SVGEGT. The CDR3 sequence: CASSKTSGGETQYF. For the CDR3, the DNA is TGTGCCAGCAGTAAGACTAGCGGCGGAGAGACCCAGTACTTC.

J is TRBJ2-7 and V is TRBV9; D unresolved. The CDR3 contains 14 residues. The V gene lost 0 bases and the J gene lost 13 bases, with 20 bases spanning the gap. Germline loops: CDR1 SGDLS, CDR2 YYNGEE. The CDR3 region has the DNA TGTGCCAGCAGCGTAGGGCAGGACCGCGAGCAGTACTACTTC. It is translated as CASSVGQDREQYYF.